This T cell receptor beta chain was profiled in a study of T-cell memory formation after mild COVID-19. The study, taken as a whole, reports: The main location of contracting CD4+ clones was CM and EM, and that of contracting CD8+ clones was EMRA.

The CDR3 consists of 12 residues. Between the trimmed V and J ends, which lost 5 bases and 10 bases, there was a span of 14 bases. Germline values: CDR1 SEHNR, CDR2 FQNEAQ (reference sequence). A few counts support this clonotype. Antigen unknown. TCRdb recomputed calls from the 5' RACE reads with MiXCR, one row per CDR3 protein. The table shows 400,000 to 550,000 distinct CDR3 sequences, with around 25% occurring only once. The sample taken for sequencing was PBMCs or a T cell subset sorted from them (not recorded which). The chain uses TRBV7-9 and TRBJ2-5; perhaps TRBD1 as D (5 bases). This TCR came from an adult woman who had mild COVID-19 (a few samples of this study predate the infection). Cell type and time point are not known. This chain's CDR3 is CASSRQSSGQYF. CDR3 DNA sequence: TGTGCCAGCAGCCGACAGTCCTCTGGCCAGTACTTC.